This T cell receptor beta chain was found in a study of early T cells in non-severe SARS-CoV-2 infection (dated by TCRdb to the early 2020s). Study-wide context: TCR sequencing used bulk RNA from unsorted whole blood, so alpha and beta chains could not be paired.

The library was produced with 5' RACE. These reads were obtained on a NextSeq 500. To correct for sequencing error and PCR bias, the TCR library protocol tagged individual cDNA molecules with unique molecular identifiers. Sequencing covered both TCR alpha and beta chains, and within each sample the abundances of alpha and beta sequences were tightly co-correlated. The source study handled its data this way. Decombinator V4 was used to annotate the V gene, J gene and CDR3 of the TCR sequences. Expanded TCRs were defined as changing significantly between any two time points under a Poisson model with p below 0.0001. TCR abundances were normalised to the total number of TCRs sequenced in each sample and reported as counts per million. TRAV1-2 paired with TRAJ12, TRAJ20 or TRAJ33 defined MAIT TCRs, while TRAV10 paired with TRAJ18 defined iNKT TCRs. A search of VDJdb, accessed on 1 November 2021, was run for TCRs annotated to CMV, EBV and SARS-CoV-2, with TCRs annotated for multiple antigens excluded. TCRdb redid the processing of the public reads, applying fastp at Q25 and MiXCR, and retained in-frame beta chains. Merged by CDR3 protein, the rows form single entries marked with the most common genes and DNA. These V and J calls rely on TCRdb rather than the paper's analysis. The sample profile shows around 40,000 distinct CDR3 sequences; around 5.7% of them were found once. The ten largest clonotypes hold 4.8% of the sample.

The study was a case-control design nested within a healthcare worker cohort in London, UK, with weekly nasopharyngeal swab PCR tests and blood sampling. Healthcare workers were recruited between 23 and 31 March 2020, during the week of the UK lockdown, and were followed weekly for up to about 16 weeks. A word on this clonotype: It has no known antigen specificity. The record has no base qualities; no much larger clone is one base away.

The research as a whole found: VDJdb matching was skewed toward anti-spike CD8 responses, so virus-specific expansions were likely underestimated and private and CD4 specificities were missed.

The CDR3 holds 13 amino acids from the cysteine to the phenylalanine. The sequence is cut down to CDR3 DNA, 39 bases in frame from base 1. In the germline V gene, CDR1 corresponds to KGHDR and CDR2 to SFDVKD. The V and J ends are trimmed by 4 bases and 3 bases, leaving 9 bases between them. The origin of this receptor is an adult who was a healthcare worker with PCR-confirmed SARS-CoV-2 infection or an uninfected control (not recorded which). The sample consisted of whole blood. The V and J genes are TRBV24-1 and TRBJ2-7; the D segment cannot be called with confidence. The base sequence is TGTGCCACCAGTGAAGGTGGCTTCTACGAGCAGTACTTC. Translated, it gives CATSEGGFYEQYF.